These 8 T cell receptor beta chains share one sample of origin, sequenced in a study of T cell responses to AZD1222 COVID-19 vaccine. Sequenced by immunoSEQ multiplex PCR; TCRdb stores in-frame clones only, minus some. This sample has about 83,000 clones, with approximately 87% found just once. Sequenced material: peripheral blood, taken on day 0 of MenACWY control vaccination. These receptor sequences come from an adult in good health.

CDR3 protein: CASSPEQGRHYGYTF. The CDR3 DNA is TGTGCCAGCAGCCCCGAACAGGGTAGGCACTATGGCTACACCTTC. The chain couples TRBV11-1 to TRBJ1-2; possible D gene TRBD1, 6 bases. CDR1 is SGHAT, CDR2 FQDESV, per germline (reference sequence). V gave up 5 bases and J gave up 3 bases, with 16 bases separating them. This CDR3 is built from 15 residues. The full variable domain, with the rest looked up from reference TRBV11-1 and TRBJ1-2, is EAEVAQSPRYKITEKSQAVAFWCDPISGHATLYWYRQILGQGPELLVQFQDESVVDDSQLPKDRFSAERLKGVDSTLKIQPAELGDSAMYLCASSPEQGRHYGYTFGSGTRLTVV.

The chain employs TRBV27 and TRBJ2-7, with D perhaps matching TRBD1 or TRBD2 (5 bases each). The CDR3 runs to 16 residues. Germline assignment: CDR1 MNHEY and CDR2 SMNVEV (reference sequence). V lost 3 bases to trimming and J lost 2 bases, with 17 bases between them. CDR3 loop: CASSLRWELGPYEQYF. The CDR3 bases are TGTGCCAGCAGTTTGCGCTGGGAGCTGGGACCCTACGAGCAGTACTTC.

The chain is built from TRBV4-3 and TRBJ1-1; D is unresolved. The V gene lost 1 base and the J gene lost 7 bases, with 10 bases spanning the gap. The germline V gene encodes CDR1 LGHNA and CDR2 YSLEER. This CDR3 is built from 13 residues. CDR3 DNA: TGCGCCAGCAGCCAAGTCGCGGGCGTTGAAGCTTTCTTT. Protein sequence: CASSQVAGVEAFF.

The V gene is TRBV28, the J gene TRBJ1-1; D gene ambiguous. Trimming left V 6 bases short and J 4 bases short, with 15 bases between. Germline V gene data show CDR1 as MDHEN and CDR2 as SYDVKM. The CDR3 is 14 amino acids. CDR3 sequence reads: CASRLTTPRTEAFF. CDR3 coding DNA: TGTGCCAGCAGACTAACGACCCCTCGCACTGAAGCTTTCTTT.

This rearrangement joins TRBV30 to TRBJ1-2, with D possibly being TRBD1 (6 bases). The CDR3 contains 12 residues. CDR1 is GTSNPN, CDR2 SVGIG, per germline (reference sequence). The V end was cut by 1 base, the J end by 13 bases, with 16 bases between. CDR3 region: CAWSAPPTGSTF. CDR3 nucleotide sequence: TGTGCCTGGAGTGCCCCGCCTACAGGGTCCACCTTC.

This chain links TRBV10-3 with TRBJ1-5; D is undetermined. CDR3 length equals 14 residues. Germline-derived CDR1 and CDR2 are ENHRY and SYGVKD. The V end was cut by 4 bases, the J end by 3 bases, with 10 bases between. In DNA, the CDR3 is TGTGCCATCAGTGGAGACTCTACCAATCAGCCCCAGCATTTT. The encoded protein is CAISGDSTNQPQHF.

This clone was seen only once. This chain links TRBV7-9 with TRBJ2-1, with 8 bases identical to TRBD2. The V and J ends lost 0 bases and 4 bases, in that order; junction bases with no gene match: 2. The CDR3 loop spans 15 amino acids. Germline values: CDR1 SEHNR, CDR2 FQNEAQ (reference sequence). The CDR3 DNA reads as TGTGCCAGCAGCTTAGCAGCGGGAGATTACAATGAGCAGTTCTTC. Protein product: CASSLAAGDYNEQFF. The variable domain in full, with the rest retrieved from reference TRBV7-9 and TRBJ2-1, is DTGVSQNPRHKITKRGQNVTFRCDPISEHNRLYWYRQTLGQGPEFLTYFQNEAQLEKSRLLSDRFSAERPKGSFSTLEIQRTEQGDSAMYLCASSLAAGDYNEQFFGPGTRLTVL.

The genes are TRBV7-9 and TRBJ2-7, with D uncertain. This CDR3 is 12 amino acids long. CDR1 and CDR2 (germline): SEHNR, FQNEAQ (reference sequence). Trimming took off 3 bases at V and 3 bases at J, with 6 bases between the two ends. Written as DNA, the CDR3 is TGTGCCAGCAGCTTCAATCACTACGAGCAGTACTTC. Protein product: CASSFNHYEQYF.